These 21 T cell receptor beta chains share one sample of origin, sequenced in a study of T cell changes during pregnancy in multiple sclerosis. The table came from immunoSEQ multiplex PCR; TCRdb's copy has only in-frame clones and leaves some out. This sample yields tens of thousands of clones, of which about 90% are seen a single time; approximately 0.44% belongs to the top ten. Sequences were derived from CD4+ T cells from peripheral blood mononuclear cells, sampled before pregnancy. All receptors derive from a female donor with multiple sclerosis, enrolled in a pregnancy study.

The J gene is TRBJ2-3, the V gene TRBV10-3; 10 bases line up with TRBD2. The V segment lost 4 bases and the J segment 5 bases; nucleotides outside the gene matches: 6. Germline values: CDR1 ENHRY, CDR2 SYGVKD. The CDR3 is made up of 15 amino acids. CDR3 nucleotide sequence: TGTGCCATCAGTGCAGCTCTAGCGGGAGTAGATACGCAGTATTTT. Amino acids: CAISAALAGVDTQYF.

The CDR3 here is CAWTSGSSSYNEQFF. Written as DNA, the CDR3 is TGTGCCTGGACTAGCGGGTCGAGCTCCTACAATGAGCAGTTCTTC. The chain uses TRBV30 and TRBJ2-1; the match to TRBD2 covers 8 bases. The CDR3 has 15 amino acids. Germline CDR1 and CDR2: GTSNPN and SVGIG (reference sequence). V lost 4 bases and J lost 0; bases outside the gene matches: 5.

CDR3 protein: CASSSPGGVSSGNTIYF. CDR3 nucleotide sequence: TGTGCCAGCAGCTCCCCGGGGGGGGTAAGCTCTGGAAACACCATATATTTT. The chain uses TRBV7-2 and TRBJ1-3, with D perhaps TRBD1 (5 bases). Trimming pared 4 bases from V and 0 bases from J, leaving 16 bases between. Germline V gene sequence: CDR1 SGHTA, CDR2 FQGNSA. The CDR3 contains 17 residues.

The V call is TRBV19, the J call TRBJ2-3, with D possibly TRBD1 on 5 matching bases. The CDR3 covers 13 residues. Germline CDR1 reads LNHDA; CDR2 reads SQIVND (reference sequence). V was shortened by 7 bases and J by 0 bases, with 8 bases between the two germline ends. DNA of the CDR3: TGTGCCAGTACAGGGTCTAGCACAGATACGCAGTATTTT. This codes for CASTGSSTDTQYF.

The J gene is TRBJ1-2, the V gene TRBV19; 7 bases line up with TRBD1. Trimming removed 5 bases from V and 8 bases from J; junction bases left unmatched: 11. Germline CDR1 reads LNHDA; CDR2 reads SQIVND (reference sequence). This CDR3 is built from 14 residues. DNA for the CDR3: TGTGCCAGTAGTTCTGGGGAAGGGGGCTTCGGCTACACCTTC. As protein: CASSSGEGGFGYTF.

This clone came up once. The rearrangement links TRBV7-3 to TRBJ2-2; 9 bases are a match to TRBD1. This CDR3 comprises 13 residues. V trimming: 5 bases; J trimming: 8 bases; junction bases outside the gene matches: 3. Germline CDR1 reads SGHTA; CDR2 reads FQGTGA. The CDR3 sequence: CASSRDRVGELFF. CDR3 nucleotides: TGTGCCAGCAGCCGGGACAGGGTGGGGGAGCTGTTTTTT.

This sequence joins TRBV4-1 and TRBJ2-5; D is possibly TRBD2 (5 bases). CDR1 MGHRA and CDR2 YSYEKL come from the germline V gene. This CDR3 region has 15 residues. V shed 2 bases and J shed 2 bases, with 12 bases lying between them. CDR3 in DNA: TGCGCCAGCAGCCAAACCATAGCGACGCAAGAGACCCAGTACTTC. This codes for CASSQTIATQETQYF.

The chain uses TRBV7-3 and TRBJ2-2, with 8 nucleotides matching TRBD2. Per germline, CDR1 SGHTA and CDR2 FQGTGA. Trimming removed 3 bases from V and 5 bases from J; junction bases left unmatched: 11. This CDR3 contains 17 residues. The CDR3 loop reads CASSLGRSGGPTGELFF. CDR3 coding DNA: TGTGCCAGCAGCTTGGGAAGGAGCGGGGGACCTACCGGGGAGCTGTTTTTT.

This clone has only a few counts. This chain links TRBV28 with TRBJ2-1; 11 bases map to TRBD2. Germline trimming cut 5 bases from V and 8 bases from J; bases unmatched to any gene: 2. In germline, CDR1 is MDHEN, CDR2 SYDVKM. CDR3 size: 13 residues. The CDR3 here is CASSRTSGYEQFF. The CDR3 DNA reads TGTGCCAGCAGTAGGACTAGCGGGTATGAGCAGTTCTTC.

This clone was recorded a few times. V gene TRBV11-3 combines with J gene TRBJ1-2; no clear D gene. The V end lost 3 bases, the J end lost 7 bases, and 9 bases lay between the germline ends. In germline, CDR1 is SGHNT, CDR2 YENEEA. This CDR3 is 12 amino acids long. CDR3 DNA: TGTGCCAGCAGCTTTATCGCCGGTGGCTACACCTTC. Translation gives CASSFIAGGYTF.

The chain's CDR3 is CASSPQTSGGAREQFF. In nucleotides, the CDR3 is TGTGCCAGCAGCCCCCAGACTAGCGGGGGGGCGAGGGAGCAGTTCTTC. This chain links TRBV7-3 with TRBJ2-1, with TRBD2 matching over 14 bases. Germline CDR1 is SGHTA and CDR2 is FQGTGA. CDR3 length: 16 amino acids. V dropped 5 bases and J dropped 10; count of bases not matched to a gene: 10.

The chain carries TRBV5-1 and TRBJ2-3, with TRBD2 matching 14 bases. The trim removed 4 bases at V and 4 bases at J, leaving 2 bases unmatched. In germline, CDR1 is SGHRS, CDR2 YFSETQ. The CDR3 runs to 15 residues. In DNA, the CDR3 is TGCGCCAGCAGCCCGGGACTAGCGGGGGCAGATACGCAGTATTTT. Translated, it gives CASSPGLAGADTQYF.

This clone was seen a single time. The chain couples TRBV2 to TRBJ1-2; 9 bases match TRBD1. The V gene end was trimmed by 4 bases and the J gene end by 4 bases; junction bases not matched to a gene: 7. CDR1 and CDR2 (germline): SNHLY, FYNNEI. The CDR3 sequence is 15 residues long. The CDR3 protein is CASSAQQGAVYGYTF. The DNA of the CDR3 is TGTGCCAGCAGTGCCCAACAGGGGGCGGTCTATGGCTACACCTTC.

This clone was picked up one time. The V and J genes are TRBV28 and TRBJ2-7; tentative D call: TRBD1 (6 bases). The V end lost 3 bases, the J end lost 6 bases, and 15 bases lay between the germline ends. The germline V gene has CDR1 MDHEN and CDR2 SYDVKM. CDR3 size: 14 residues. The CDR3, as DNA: TGTGCCAGCAGTTTCTCCGACAGGAGGACCGAGCAGTACTTC. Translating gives CASSFSDRRTEQYF. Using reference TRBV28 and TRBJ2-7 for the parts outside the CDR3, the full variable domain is DVKVTQSSRYLVKRTGEKVFLECVQDMDHENMFWYRQDPGLGLRLIYFSYDVKMKEKGDIPEGYSVSREKKERFSLILESASTNQTSMYLCASSFSDRRTEQYFGPGTRLTVT.

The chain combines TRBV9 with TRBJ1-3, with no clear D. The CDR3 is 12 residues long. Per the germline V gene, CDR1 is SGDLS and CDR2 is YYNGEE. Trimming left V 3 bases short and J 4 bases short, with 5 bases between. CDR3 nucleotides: TGTGCCAGCAGCGAGACAGGAAACACCATATATTTT. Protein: CASSETGNTIYF.

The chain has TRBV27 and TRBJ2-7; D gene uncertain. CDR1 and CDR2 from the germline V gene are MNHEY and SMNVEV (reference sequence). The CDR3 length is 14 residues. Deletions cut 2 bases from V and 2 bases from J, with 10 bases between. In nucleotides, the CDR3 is TGTGCCAGCAGTTTAACCCCCCGGGCCTACGAGCAGTACTTC. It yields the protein CASSLTPRAYEQYF.

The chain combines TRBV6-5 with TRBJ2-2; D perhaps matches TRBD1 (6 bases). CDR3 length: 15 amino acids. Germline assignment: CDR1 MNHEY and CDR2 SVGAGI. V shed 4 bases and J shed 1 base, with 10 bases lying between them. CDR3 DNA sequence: TGTGCCAGCAGTTTTAGGGGGAGGAACACCGGGGAGCTGTTTTTT. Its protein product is CASSFRGRNTGELFF.

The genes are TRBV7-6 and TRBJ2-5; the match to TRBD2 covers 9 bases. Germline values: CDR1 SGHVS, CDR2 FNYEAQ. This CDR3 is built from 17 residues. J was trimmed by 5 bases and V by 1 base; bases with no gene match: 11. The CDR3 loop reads CASSLDLGGRALETQYF. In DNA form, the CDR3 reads TGTGCCAGCAGCTTAGATTTAGGCGGGAGGGCCCTCGAGACCCAGTACTTC. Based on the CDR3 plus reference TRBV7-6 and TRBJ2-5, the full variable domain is GAGVSQSPRYKVTKRGQDVALRCDPISGHVSLYWYRQALGQGPEFLTYFNYEAQQDKSGLPNDRFSAERPEGSISTLTIQRTEQRDSAMYRCASSLDLGGRALETQYFGPGTRLLVL.

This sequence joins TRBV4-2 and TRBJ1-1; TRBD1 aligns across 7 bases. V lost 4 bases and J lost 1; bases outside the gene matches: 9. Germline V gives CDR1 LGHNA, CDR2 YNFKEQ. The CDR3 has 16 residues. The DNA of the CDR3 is TGTGCCAGCAGCCCAATAGGGGGCGGGGAGAACACTGAAGCTTTCTTT. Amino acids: CASSPIGGGENTEAFF.

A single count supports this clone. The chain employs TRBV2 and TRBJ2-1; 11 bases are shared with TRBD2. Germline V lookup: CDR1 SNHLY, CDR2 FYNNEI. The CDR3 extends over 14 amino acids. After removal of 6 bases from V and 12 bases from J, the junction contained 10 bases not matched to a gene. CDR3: CASRSGTSGSRQFF. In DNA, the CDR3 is TGTGCCAGCAGGTCCGGGACTAGCGGATCTAGGCAGTTCTTC.

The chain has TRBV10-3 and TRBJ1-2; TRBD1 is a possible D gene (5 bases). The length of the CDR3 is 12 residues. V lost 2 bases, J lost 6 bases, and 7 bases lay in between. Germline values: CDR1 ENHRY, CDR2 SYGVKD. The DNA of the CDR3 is TGTGCCATCAGTGAGGACAGTGATGGCTACACCTTC. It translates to CAISEDSDGYTF.